Sequencing of this T cell receptor (beta chain) was carried out in a study of blood T cells in healthy people across ages. Study-level points and caveats: One million T cells yielded diversity estimates that were considered underestimates. A conclusive naive versus antigen-experienced comparison was prevented by the unsorted PBMCs. A greater number of naive CD4+ cells and higher diversity distinguished long-lived donors from aged donors.

Trimming removed 4 bases from V and 6 bases from J, with 19 bases in between. CDR1 and CDR2 from the germline V gene are LGHDT and YNNKEL (reference sequence). CDR3 length equals 15 residues. Combining a sample-barcoded 5' primer with a J-beta primer mix, a second PCR ran for roughly 7 to 12 cycles. Every cDNA molecule carried a tag from a template-switch adaptor bearing 12 random nucleotides. TCRdb reprocessed the 5' RACE reads with MiXCR, giving one entry per CDR3 protein. Altogether some 1.5 million distinct CDR3 sequences are present, 28% being singletons, with the ten largest covering 7.7%. This clonotype came up a few times. Its cognate antigen is unknown.

The sample comprised blood. This receptor was identified in a woman aged 30 to 39 in good health. The chain joins TRBV3-1 to TRBJ2-7; D gene ambiguous. DNA for the CDR3: TGTGCCAGCAGCCGGGCCCAGTGGCCCACTTCCGAGCAGTACTTC. Its translation is CASSRAQWPTSEQYF.